The rows below give T cell receptor beta chains drawn from one sample of a study of cytomegalovirus exposure and HLA in healthy donors. TCRdb's table, derived via immunoSEQ multiplex PCR, lists solely in-frame clones and lacks some. The sample shows over 200,000 clones, approximately 82% of them seen only once. The sequencing input was PBMCs. These receptors came from a woman between 40 and 55 years old in good health and CMV-seronegative. The CDR3 runs from the conserved cysteine through the conserved F or W. Each record gives: D gene, J gene, V gene, CDR3 length, clone size, CDR3 DNA, CDR3 protein. D genes are given only for firm matches. Size values are once, few and many counts, or a class for expanded clones, and some rows have none.

D: .; J: TRBJ1-6; V: TRBV7-9; length: 16; size: few; DNA: TGTGCCAGCAGCGTCTCTCTGGGGGCTTGGAATTCACCCCTCCACTTT; CDR3: CASSVSLGAWNSPLHF
D: .; J: TRBJ2-3; V: TRBV11-1; length: 14; size: once; DNA: TGTGCCAGCAGGGTCGGGTGGAGCACAGATACGCAGTATTTT; CDR3: CASRVGWSTDTQYF
D: TRBD1; J: TRBJ1-6; V: TRBV11-2; length: 15; size: .; DNA: TGTGCCAGCAGTCCACTCGACAGGGCCTACTCACCCCTCCACTTT; CDR3: CASSPLDRAYSPLHF
D: TRBD1; J: TRBJ2-7; V: TRBV9; length: 17; size: .; DNA: TGTGCCAGCAGCGCGGGACAGGAGGGACTCTGGCCCTACGAGCAGTACTTC; CDR3: CASSAGQEGLWPYEQYF
D: TRBD2; J: TRBJ2-5; V: TRBV5-1; length: 15; size: .; DNA: TGCGCCAGCAGCTTGGAGGGACTAGAGACGGAGATCCAGTACTTC; CDR3: CASSLEGLETEIQYF
D: .; J: TRBJ2-1; V: TRBV18; length: 17; size: .; DNA: TGTGCCAGCTCACCACGTCCCGGAGACGGGACTTTCAATGAGCAGTTCTTC; CDR3: CASSPRPGDGTFNEQFF
D: .; J: TRBJ2-6; V: TRBV27; length: 17; size: .; DNA: TGTGCCAGCCTGGCGTCTACCAGGGTCTCTGGGGCCAACGTCCTGACTTTC; CDR3: CASLASTRVSGANVLTF
D: TRBD2; J: TRBJ2-2; V: TRBV10-2; length: 20; size: .; DNA: TGCGCCAGCAGTGAGTCGGCGGGCGGGGGGCCCTTGCGAACAAGCGGGGAGCTGTTTTTT; CDR3: CASSESAGGGPLRTSGELFF
D: .; J: TRBJ2-3; V: TRBV27; length: 13; size: once; DNA: TGTGCCAGCAGCACCGGGAGCGGGGATACGCAGTATTTT; CDR3: CASSTGSGDTQYF
D: .; J: TRBJ1-5; V: TRBV6-6; length: 14; size: .; DNA: TGTGCCAGCAGCACGGACAGTTGGGGACAGCCCCAGCATTTT; CDR3: CASSTDSWGQPQHF
D: .; J: TRBJ1-6; V: TRBV6-5; length: 14; size: .; DNA: TGTGCCAGCAGGCCGACAGCTAGTAATTCACCCCTCCACTTT; CDR3: CASRPTASNSPLHF
D: TRBD1; J: TRBJ2-1; V: TRBV19; length: 15; size: few; DNA: TGTGCCAGTAGTCACACCCCGACTCAGGGGGATGAGCAGTTCTTC; CDR3: CASSHTPTQGDEQFF
D: .; J: TRBJ1-5; V: TRBV28; length: 17; size: .; DNA: TGTGCCAGCAGTCCGCACCTGGGGCGGCTCGAAATTCAGCCCCAGCATTTT; CDR3: CASSPHLGRLEIQPQHF
D: TRBD2; J: TRBJ2-5; V: TRBV9; length: 18; size: .; DNA: TGTGCCAGCAGCGTCGCCGGGACTAGCGGGGGGTTTCAAGAGACCCAGTACTTC; CDR3: CASSVAGTSGGFQETQYF
D: .; J: TRBJ1-1; V: TRBV19; length: 12; size: .; DNA: TGTGCCACTGGACATCCGAACACTGAAGCTTTCTTT; CDR3: CATGHPNTEAFF
D: TRBD2; J: TRBJ2-1; V: TRBV7-3; length: 20; size: .; DNA: TGTGCCAGCAGCTTAACCAGGACTAGCGGGGGGTACTACTCCTACAATGAGCAGTTCTTC; CDR3: CASSLTRTSGGYYSYNEQFF
D: .; J: TRBJ2-3; V: TRBV7-3; length: 13; size: .; DNA: TGTGCCAGCAGCTTATTCCCAACAGATACGCAGTATTTT; CDR3: CASSLFPTDTQYF
D: .; J: TRBJ1-4; V: TRBV7-6; length: 17; size: .; DNA: TGTGCCAGCAGCAAAACGGGTGGGGGGGGCCGCGATGAAAAACTGTTTTTT; CDR3: CASSKTGGGGRDEKLFF
D: .; J: TRBJ2-7; V: TRBV28; length: 15; size: .; DNA: TGTGCCAGCAGGGGAGGGACACCTCATCCCTACGAGCAGTACTTC; CDR3: CASRGGTPHPYEQYF
D: TRBD1; J: TRBJ1-5; V: TRBV28; length: 14; size: once; DNA: TGTGCCAGCACCCCCACAGGGGTCAATCAGCCCCAGCATTTT; CDR3: CASTPTGVNQPQHF
D: TRBD1; J: TRBJ1-5; V: TRBV6-1; length: 14; size: .; DNA: TGTGCCAGCAGTTCGACAGGGAACAATCAGCCCCAGCATTTT; CDR3: CASSSTGNNQPQHF
D: .; J: TRBJ1-5; V: TRBV28; length: 13; size: .; DNA: TGTGCCAGCAGTTCGGACACGCATCAGCCCCAGCATTTT; CDR3: CASSSDTHQPQHF
D: .; J: TRBJ2-7; V: TRBV19; length: 13; size: .; DNA: TGTGCCACCCAACCCAGGAACTCCTACGAGCAGTACTTC; CDR3: CATQPRNSYEQYF
D: .; J: TRBJ2-7; V: TRBV25-1; length: 18; size: .; DNA: TGTGCCAGCAGTGAATCTGGCCAAGGCCTCAACCGGGCCTACGAGCAGTACTTC; CDR3: CASSESGQGLNRAYEQYF
D: .; J: TRBJ2-2; V: TRBV4-3; length: 15; size: .; DNA: TGCGCCAGCAGCCCCAGAGGGGGGGCAGCCGGGGAGCTGTTTTTT; CDR3: CASSPRGGAAGELFF
D: .; J: TRBJ2-7; V: TRBV5-5; length: 14; size: .; DNA: TGTGCCAGCAGCCCGCTGACAGTAAACTACGAGCAGTACTTC; CDR3: CASSPLTVNYEQYF
D: TRBD1; J: TRBJ2-7; V: TRBV7-9; length: 13; size: .; DNA: TGTGCCAGCAGCGCTACAGGGGAGTACGAGCAGTACTTC; CDR3: CASSATGEYEQYF
D: TRBD1; J: TRBJ1-1; V: TRBV6-1; length: 14; size: few; DNA: TGTGCCAGCATTAGGGACAGGGGGAACACTGAAGCTTTCTTT; CDR3: CASIRDRGNTEAFF
D: .; J: TRBJ1-3; V: TRBV9; length: 15; size: few; DNA: TGTGCCAGCAGCCTCTCAACCGGCTCTGGAAACACCATATATTTT; CDR3: CASSLSTGSGNTIYF
D: TRBD2; J: TRBJ2-7; V: TRBV5-1; length: 17; size: .; DNA: TGCGCCAGCAGCACGGGGACTAGCGGGATCCTCCTATACGAGCAGTACTTC; CDR3: CASSTGTSGILLYEQYF
D: TRBD1; J: TRBJ2-3; V: TRBV27; length: 16; size: .; DNA: TGTGCCAGCAGTTACACACGGGACAGGTACACAGATACGCAGTATTTT; CDR3: CASSYTRDRYTDTQYF
D: TRBD2; J: TRBJ2-5; V: TRBV9; length: 16; size: .; DNA: TGTGCCAGCAGCCCGACGGCTAGCGGGTTTAAAGAGACCCAGTACTTC; CDR3: CASSPTASGFKETQYF
D: TRBD2; J: TRBJ2-3; V: TRBV9; length: 16; size: .; DNA: TGTGCCAGCAGCGCGAGACTAGCGGCTAGCACAGATACGCAGTATTTT; CDR3: CASSARLAASTDTQYF